The rows below give T cell receptor beta chains drawn from one sample of a study of CD8 T cells in Susac syndrome. TCRdb passed the immunoSEQ multiplex PCR reads through MiXCR, listing each CDR3 protein once. The sample consists of some 180,000 distinct CDR3 sequences, around 94% of them appearing once. Source material: CD4+ T cells from PBMCs. The receptors stem from a human donor with Susac syndrome. The CDR3 runs from the conserved cysteine through the conserved F or W. A D gene is named only where the DNA matches it firmly.

V gene: TRBV6-2/TRBV6-3; D gene: TRBD1; J gene: TRBJ1-2; CDR3 protein: CAGRLDRDKGYTF
V gene: TRBV24-1; D gene: NA; J gene: TRBJ2-7; CDR3 protein: CATHKPQGKGYEQYF
V gene: TRBV30; D gene: NA; J gene: TRBJ2-1; CDR3 protein: CAWSIQGSSYNEQFF
V gene: TRBV7-3; D gene: NA; J gene: TRBJ2-3; CDR3 protein: CASAYEAWDTQYF
V gene: TRBV20-1; D gene: NA; J gene: TRBJ1-4; CDR3 protein: CSAGGGTTNEKLFF
V gene: TRBV29-1; D gene: TRBD1; J gene: TRBJ1-1; CDR3 protein: CSVTGVNTEAFF
V gene: TRBV5-5; D gene: NA; J gene: TRBJ1-5; CDR3 protein: CASSLDSSNSNQPQHF
V gene: TRBV9; D gene: TRBD2; J gene: TRBJ2-1; CDR3 protein: CASSVVEREATYNEQFF
V gene: TRBV6-2/TRBV6-3; D gene: TRBD2; J gene: TRBJ2-1; CDR3 protein: CASSKLAGGYNEQFF
V gene: TRBV7-2; D gene: TRBD2; J gene: TRBJ2-5; CDR3 protein: CASSLGGPGGNQETQYF
V gene: TRBV24-1; D gene: TRBD2; J gene: TRBJ2-5; CDR3 protein: CATSDPSGSFQETQYF
V gene: TRBV14; D gene: NA; J gene: TRBJ2-1; CDR3 protein: CASSQVGDWNEQFF
V gene: TRBV27; D gene: NA; J gene: TRBJ1-2; CDR3 protein: CASSLSGGNGYTF